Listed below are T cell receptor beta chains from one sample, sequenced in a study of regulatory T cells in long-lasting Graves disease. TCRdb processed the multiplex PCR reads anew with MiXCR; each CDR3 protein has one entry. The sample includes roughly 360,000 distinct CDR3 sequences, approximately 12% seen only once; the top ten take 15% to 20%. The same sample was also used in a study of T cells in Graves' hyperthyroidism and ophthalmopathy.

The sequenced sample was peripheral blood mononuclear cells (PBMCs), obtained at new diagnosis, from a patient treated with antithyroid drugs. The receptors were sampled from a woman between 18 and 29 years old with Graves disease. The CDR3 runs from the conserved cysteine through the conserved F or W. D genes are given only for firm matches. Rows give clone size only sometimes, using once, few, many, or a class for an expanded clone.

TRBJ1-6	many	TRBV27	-	TGTGCCAGCAGTTTGTATAATTCACCCCTCCACTTT	CASSLYNSPLHF
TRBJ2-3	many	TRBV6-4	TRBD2	TGTGCCAGCAGTTATCAACCAGCGGGGGGGTACACAGATACGCAGTATTTT	CASSYQPAGGYTDTQYF
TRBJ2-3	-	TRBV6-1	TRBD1	TGTGCCAGCTCTGAGGGGACAGCCATCACAGATACGCAGTATTTT	CASSEGTAITDTQYF
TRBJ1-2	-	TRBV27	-	TGTGCCAGCAGTACTAGCGGCTATGGCTACACCTTC	CASSTSGYGYTF
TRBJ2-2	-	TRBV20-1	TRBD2	TGCAGTGCTAGAGCCCCGGGACTAGCGGCTACCGGGGAGCTGTTTTTT	CSARAPGLAATGELFF
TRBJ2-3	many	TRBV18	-	TGTGCCAGCTCACCGCAGCAGGGATTGCGAGATACGCAGTATTTT	CASSPQQGLRDTQYF
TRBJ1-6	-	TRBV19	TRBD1	TGTGCCAGTAGTAGGACGGACAGGGAGTTCTCACCCCTCCACTTT	CASSRTDREFSPLHF
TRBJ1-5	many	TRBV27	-	TGTGCCAGCAGTCTGGGACACAATCAGCCCCAGCATTTT	CASSLGHNQPQHF
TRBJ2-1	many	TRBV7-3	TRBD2	TGTGCCAGCAGCTTAAAGCGGGGATACAATGAGCAGTTCTTC	CASSLKRGYNEQFF
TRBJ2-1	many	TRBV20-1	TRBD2	TGCAGTGCCGACGAGCGGGGACGCTCCTACAATGAGCAGTTCTTC	CSADERGRSYNEQFF
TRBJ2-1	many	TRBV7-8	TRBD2	TGTGCCAGCAGAAAAGCGGGAGAGGTTAACAATGAGCAGTTCTTC	CASRKAGEVNNEQFF
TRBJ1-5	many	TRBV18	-	TGTGCCAGCTCAACGTACGGTGGTAGCAATCAGCCCCAGCATTTT	CASSTYGGSNQPQHF
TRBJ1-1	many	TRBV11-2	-	TGTGCCAGCAGCCCTCGCCGCGGGGGTCCCCCCTTGAGGGGAGCTTTCTTT	CASSPRRGGPPLRGAFF
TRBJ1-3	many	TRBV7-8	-	TGTGCCAGCAGCTTACGGAGGGTTCCTGGAAACACCATATATTTT	CASSLRRVPGNTIYF
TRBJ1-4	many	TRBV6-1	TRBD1	TGTGCCAGCAGTGAGGGAACCGGGACAGGGGGTGAAAAACTGTTTTTT	CASSEGTGTGGEKLFF
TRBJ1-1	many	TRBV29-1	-	TGCAGCGTTGAAGGATCCGGGACGGGAGTGTACACTGAAGCTTTCTTT	CSVEGSGTGVYTEAFF
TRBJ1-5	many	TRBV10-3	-	TGTGCCATCAGTGGTGGCATCAGCGGTCAGCCCCAGCATTTT	CAISGGISGQPQHF
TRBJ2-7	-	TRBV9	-	TGTGCCAGCAGTGTGGGGGTAACAGGCTCCTACGAGCAGTACTTC	CASSVGVTGSYEQYF
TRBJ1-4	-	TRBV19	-	TGTGCCAGTAGCCAAACTAATGAAAAACTGTTTTTT	CASSQTNEKLFF
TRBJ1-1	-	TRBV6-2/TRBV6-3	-	TGTGCCAGCAGTTCCGTGGTTGGGACTGAAGCTTTCTTT	CASSSVVGTEAFF
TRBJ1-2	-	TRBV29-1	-	TGCAGCGCCACCCAAACACCGGTGGTATGGGACCGTCTTTCCCTTAACTATGGCTACACCTTC	CSATQTPVVWDRLSLNYGYTF
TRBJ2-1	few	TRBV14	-	TGTGCCAGCAGCCAAGTTTCCCGTGGATTCGGTGATGAGCAGTTCTTC	CASSQVSRGFGDEQFF
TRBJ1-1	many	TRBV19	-	TGTGCCAGCCGACAGGTTGAGAACACTGAAGCTTTCTTT	CASRQVENTEAFF
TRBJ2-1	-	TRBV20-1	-	TGCAGTGCCGATCTAGGCGCAGGCTCCTACAATGAGCAGTTCTTC	CSADLGAGSYNEQFF
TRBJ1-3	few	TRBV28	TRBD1	TGTGCCAGCAGTTCACTATGGGACAGGGGATATGGAAACACCATATATTTT	CASSSLWDRGYGNTIYF
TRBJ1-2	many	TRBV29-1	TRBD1	TGCAGCGTTGATCGTGTGGGGGACAGATCCTTTAACTATGGCTACACCTTC	CSVDRVGDRSFNYGYTF
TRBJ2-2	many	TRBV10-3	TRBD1	TGTGCCATCAGTGATGGACAGGGACTTAACACCGGGGAGCTGTTTTTT	CAISDGQGLNTGELFF
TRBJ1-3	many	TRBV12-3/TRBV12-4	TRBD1	TGTGCCAGCAGTTTACGGGTTTGGGGCAGGGGGTCTGGAAACACCATATATTTT	CASSLRVWGRGSGNTIYF
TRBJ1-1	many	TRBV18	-	TGTGCCAGCTCCGGGGGGTACACTGAAGCTTTCTTT	CASSGGYTEAFF
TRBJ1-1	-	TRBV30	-	TGTGCCTGGAGTTACCCGGGAATGAACACTGAAGCTTTCTTT	CAWSYPGMNTEAFF
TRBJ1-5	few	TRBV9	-	TGTGCCAGCAGCGTAGAAGGGTATAGCAATCAGCCCCAGCATTTT	CASSVEGYSNQPQHF
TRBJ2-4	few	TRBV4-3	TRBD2	TGCGCCAGCAGCCATGAGGGACTAGCGGGAGCGTTGGGGGTCAAAAACATTCAGTACTTC	CASSHEGLAGALGVKNIQYF
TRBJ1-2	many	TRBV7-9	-	TGTGCCAGCAGCTTAGGACGGCCTACTAACTATGGCTACACCTTC	CASSLGRPTNYGYTF
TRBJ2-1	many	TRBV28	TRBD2	TGTGCCACCAGGCGTAGCGGGTCGTTCTCCTACAATGAGCAGTTCTTC	CATRRSGSFSYNEQFF
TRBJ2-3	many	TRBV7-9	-	TGTGCCAGCAGCTTAGTATCGCCGGATGGGGCAGATACGCAGTATTTT	CASSLVSPDGADTQYF
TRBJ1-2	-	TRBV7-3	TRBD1	TGTGCCAGCAGCCCAGACAGGGGGCGTAACTATGGCTACACCTTC	CASSPDRGRNYGYTF
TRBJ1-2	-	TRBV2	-	TGTGCCAGCAGTGATTGGGGGGGAGGCTATGGCTACACCTTC	CASSDWGGGYGYTF
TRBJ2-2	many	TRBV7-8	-	TGTGCCAGCAGCGAAACTCTGGCGGTAGCCGGGGAGCTGTTTTTT	CASSETLAVAGELFF
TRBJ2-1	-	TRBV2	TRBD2	TGTGCCAGCAGTAACGGACTAGCGGGAGCCAATGAGCAGTTCTTC	CASSNGLAGANEQFF
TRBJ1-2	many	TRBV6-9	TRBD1	TGTGCCAGCAGTTCATTCACGACAGGGAAGGACTATGGCTACACCTTC	CASSSFTTGKDYGYTF
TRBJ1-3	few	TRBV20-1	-	TGCAGTGCTAGGCCGTTGGGGGGAAGAAACACCATATATTTT	CSARPLGGRNTIYF
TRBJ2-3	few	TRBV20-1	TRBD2	TGCAGTGCCGCCCGAGGGAGGGCAACAGATACGCAGTATTTT	CSAARGRATDTQYF
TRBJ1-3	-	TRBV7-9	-	TGTGCCAGCAGCCCTCGAGGGAGCTACTCTGGAAACACCATATATTTT	CASSPRGSYSGNTIYF
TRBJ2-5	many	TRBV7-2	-	TGTGCCAGCAGCTTACGAAGAGTGGAAGAGACCCAGTACTTC	CASSLRRVEETQYF
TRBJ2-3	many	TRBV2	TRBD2	TGTGCCAGCAGATTAGCGGGTCAGCTCGCAATCACTCCCACAGATACGCAGTATTTT	CASRLAGQLAITPTDTQYF
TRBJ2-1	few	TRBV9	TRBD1	TGTGCCAGCAGCGTAGTTGGGACAGGGGACAGTGAGCAGTTCTTC	CASSVVGTGDSEQFF
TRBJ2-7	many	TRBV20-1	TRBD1	TGCAGTGCCGTGACCACCGGGACAGGGGGCCTCGAGCAGTACTTC	CSAVTTGTGGLEQYF
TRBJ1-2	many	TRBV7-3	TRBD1	TGTGCCAGCAGCTCGACAGGGGAGGACTATGGCTACACCTTC	CASSSTGEDYGYTF
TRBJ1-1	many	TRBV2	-	TGTGCCAGCAAGAGGGGGGGGGAAACTGAAGCTTTCTTT	CASKRGGETEAFF
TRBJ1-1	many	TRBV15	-	TGTGCCACCAGCAGGGGCATCCCGTGGGGGTTGAACACTGAAGCTTTCTTT	CATSRGIPWGLNTEAFF
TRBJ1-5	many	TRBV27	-	TGTGCCAGCAGTTTATCTTTTTCGGACGGTTCAGGGCAGCCCCAGCATTTT	CASSLSFSDGSGQPQHF
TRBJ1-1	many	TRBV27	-	TGTGCCAGCAGTTTATATCCGGACAGTTCGTGGGGGACTGAAGCTTTCTTT	CASSLYPDSSWGTEAFF
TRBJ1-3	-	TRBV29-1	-	TGCAGCGTTGATCGGGGAAACACCATATATTTT	CSVDRGNTIYF
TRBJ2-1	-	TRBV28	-	TGTGCCAGCAGTTTTAACCTTGCTAGACGGGAGTCCCTCAATGAGCAGTTCTTC	CASSFNLARRESLNEQFF